Presented here are 32 T cell receptor beta chains from one specimen sequenced in a study of graft-versus-host responses after intestinal transplantation. This table comes from immunoSEQ multiplex PCR, and its TCRdb copy is limited to in-frame clones, with some not included. The sample yields tens of thousands of clones, about 93% seen once. The sample was PBMCs, taken 16 days after intestinal transplant. All receptors come from a human patient who received an intestinal transplant, so some T cells may come from the graft donor.

The V call is TRBV15, the J call TRBJ1-1; a weak D match, TRBD1 (5 bases). Trimming removed 7 bases at V and 0 bases at J, with 9 bases between. The germline gives CDR1 LNHNV, CDR2 YYDKDF (reference sequence). The CDR3 totals 13 residues. CDR3 coding DNA: TGTGCCACCAACTCAGGGCTGAACACTGAAGCTTTCTTT. Residues: CATNSGLNTEAFF. Full variable domain (remainder filled in from reference TRBV15 and TRBJ1-1): DAMVIQNPRYQVTQFGKPVTLSCSQTLNHNVMYWYQQKSSQAPKLLFHYYDKDFNNEADTPDNFQSRRPNTSFCFLDIRSPGLGDTAMYLCATNSGLNTEAFFGQGTRLTVV.

This clone was counted once. V is TRBV4-3 and J is TRBJ2-5; no clear D gene. Between the trimmed V and J ends, which lost 0 bases and 6 bases, there was a span of 5 bases. The CDR3 sequence is 12 residues long. Looked up from germline, CDR1 is LGHNA and CDR2 is YSLEER. As DNA, the CDR3 is TGCGCCAGCAGCCAAGAGGAAAAGACCCAGTACTTC. Its protein is CASSQEEKTQYF.

The gene calls are TRBV2 and TRBJ2-5; no clear D. V lost 3 bases, J lost 5 bases, and 10 bases lay in between. Germline CDR1 and CDR2: SNHLY and FYNNEI. This CDR3 spans 13 amino acids. The CDR3 protein is CASSDPLRETQYF. CDR3 bases: TGTGCCAGCAGTGATCCTCTCCGGGAGACCCAGTACTTC.

This chain joins TRBV25-1 and TRBJ2-1; D is uncertain. Germline lookup yields CDR1 MGHDK and CDR2 SYGVNS. The CDR3 has 15 residues. Trimming removed 7 bases from V and 4 bases from J, with 17 bases in between. CDR3 residues: CASIPQEARYNEQFF. CDR3 nucleotide sequence: TGTGCCAGCATCCCCCAAGAAGCTAGATACAATGAGCAGTTCTTC.

Notes on this clone: Other DNA sequences within the sample encode an identical CDR3. The chain links TRBV5-5 to TRBJ2-2, with 9 bases aligning to TRBD2. V lost 7 bases to trimming and J lost 7 bases; unmatched junction nucleotides: 2. Germline lookup yields CDR1 SGHKS and CDR2 YYEKEE (reference sequence). The CDR3 has 12 amino acids. The DNA of the CDR3 is TGTGCCAGCGGGCGGGAGGGCGGGGAGCTGTTTTTT. It yields the protein CASGREGGELFF.

This chain links TRBV4-3 with TRBJ2-3; unclear D gene. Trimming left V 4 bases short and J 2 bases short, with 10 bases between. CDR1 is LGHNA and CDR2 is YSLEER in the germline V gene. The CDR3 runs 14 residues. CDR3 sequence reads: CASSLRTYTDTQYF. CDR3 DNA sequence: TGCGCCAGCAGCCTTAGGACGTACACAGATACGCAGTATTTT.

This clone was counted once. The chain links TRBV28 to TRBJ1-2, with D unresolved. Trimming shortened V by 5 bases and J by 8 bases, and 21 bases separated the two germline ends. The CDR3 totals 15 residues. Germline assignment: CDR1 MDHEN and CDR2 SYDVKM. The CDR3 nucleotides are TGTGCCAGCAGTCCCGAACACCAAGGTCTAGGGGGCTACACCTTC. This codes for CASSPEHQGLGGYTF.

J is TRBJ2-7 and V is TRBV9; D is unclear. Deletions cut 2 bases from V and 4 bases from J, with 16 bases between. The germline V gene encodes CDR1 SGDLS and CDR2 YYNGEE. There are 15 residues in the CDR3. This chain's CDR3 is CASSVSADHLYEQYF. CDR3 nucleotides: TGTGCCAGCAGCGTGTCGGCAGACCACCTATACGAGCAGTACTTC. Looking up the rest from reference TRBV9 and TRBJ2-7 gives the full variable domain: DSGVTQTPKHLITATGQRVTLRCSPRSGDLSVYWYQQSLDQGLQFLIQYYNGEERAKGNILERFSAQQFPDLHSELNLSSLELGDSALYFCASSVSADHLYEQYFGPGTRLTVT.

The gene calls are TRBV28 and TRBJ1-2, with D uncertain. Germline CDR1 is MDHEN and CDR2 is SYDVKM. The CDR3 is 12 residues long. V was clipped by 2 bases and J by 4 bases, with 5 bases between them. CDR3 DNA: TGTGCCAGCAGTTTAGGGAGCTATGGCTACACCTTC. It encodes CASSLGSYGYTF.

V usage is TRBV6-1 and J usage is TRBJ2-7; no clear D gene. Germline-derived CDR1 and CDR2 are MNHNS and SASEGT. The CDR3 totals 13 residues. Trimming left V 1 base short and J 3 bases short, with 7 bases between. This chain's CDR3 is CASSEGTYYEQYF. CDR3 bases: TGTGCCAGCAGTGAAGGTACTTACTACGAGCAGTACTTC.

CDR3 region: CASSPPGGNQPQHF. CDR3 in DNA: TGTGCCAGCAGCCCCCCGGGTGGCAATCAGCCCCAGCATTTT. The V call is TRBV28, the J call TRBJ1-5; D uncertain. CDR3 size: 14 residues. Between the trimmed V and J ends, which lost 6 bases and 2 bases, there was a span of 11 bases. Germline values: CDR1 MDHEN, CDR2 SYDVKM.

The CDR3 DNA follows: TGTGCCAGCAGTCCATCCGCGCAGGTCAGCACAGATACGCAGTATTTT. This encodes CASSPSAQVSTDTQYF. V and J are TRBV27 and TRBJ2-3, with D unresolved. Germline-derived CDR1 and CDR2 are MNHEY and SMNVEV (reference sequence). The V end lost 5 bases, the J end lost 0 bases, and 15 bases lay between the germline ends. The CDR3 loop spans 16 amino acids.

The rearrangement joins TRBV2 to TRBJ1-2, with 9 bases aligning to TRBD1. Unmatched junction bases numbered 18, after V lost 8 bases and J lost 2 bases. The CDR3 spans 18 residues. Germline assignment: CDR1 SNHLY and CDR2 FYNNEI. CDR3 sequence reads: CASLVRVDRGGENYGYTF. CDR3 DNA: TGTGCCAGCTTGGTTAGGGTGGACAGGGGTGGGGAAAACTATGGCTACACCTTC.

This chain joins TRBV4-2 and TRBJ2-7, with D hard to call. The length of the CDR3 is 14 residues. V was shortened by 1 base and J by 6 bases, with 13 bases between the two germline ends. Germline CDR1 LGHNA, CDR2 YNFKEQ. CDR3 DNA: TGTGCCAGCAGCCAAGGGTTGGGGTGGATCGAGCAGTACTTC. Amino acid sequence: CASSQGLGWIEQYF.

The chain joins TRBV11-2 to TRBJ2-3; tentative D call: TRBD1 (5 bases). CDR3 size: 15 residues. Trimming took off 1 base at V and 1 base at J, with 9 bases between the two ends. The germline V gene encodes CDR1 SGHAT and CDR2 FQNNGV. The CDR3 coding sequence is TGTGCCAGCAGCTTAGGGCAGGGCCGCACAGATACGCAGTATTTT. This gives the protein CASSLGQGRTDTQYF.

The chain joins TRBV19 to TRBJ2-3, with unresolved D. The CDR3 covers 12 residues. Germline lookup yields CDR1 LNHDA and CDR2 SQIVND (reference sequence). The ends were cut back, 5 bases at V and 3 bases at J, with 6 bases in the middle. The CDR3 spells CASSPRTDTQYF. CDR3 sequence (DNA): TGTGCCAGTAGTCCAAGGACAGATACGCAGTATTTT.

The J gene is TRBJ2-2, the V gene TRBV6-4; maybe TRBD2 (5 bases). The CDR3 is 17 residues long. Per the germline V gene, CDR1 is MRHNA and CDR2 is SNTAGT. With 2 bases removed from V and 0 bases from J, the gap between germline ends came to 13 bases. The CDR3 loop reads CASSDRTVQTNTGELFF. DNA for the CDR3: TGTGCCAGCAGTGACCGGACTGTCCAAACGAACACCGGGGAGCTGTTTTTT.

J is TRBJ2-1 and V is TRBV7-9; D gene unclear. CDR3 size: 16 residues. Trimming pared 5 bases from V and 4 bases from J, leaving 18 bases between. The germline V gene encodes CDR1 SEHNR and CDR2 FQNEAQ (reference sequence). The CDR3, as DNA: TGTGCCAGCAGCGGAGTACGATCCCCCCTTTACAATGAGCAGTTCTTC. It encodes CASSGVRSPLYNEQFF.

This chain connects TRBV9 to TRBJ2-1, with 8 bases aligning to TRBD2. V lost 0 bases and J lost 13; bases outside the gene matches: 6. Germline CDR1 reads SGDLS; CDR2 reads YYNGEE. CDR3 size: 13 residues. For the CDR3, the DNA is TGTGCCAGCAGCGTAGAAGGGACTAGGGGACAGTTCTTC. Translation: CASSVEGTRGQFF.

The V call is TRBV5-4, the J call TRBJ2-7; 7 bases align to TRBD1. Germline CDR1 and CDR2: SGHNT and YYREEE (reference sequence). The CDR3 runs 15 residues. V lost 0 bases, J lost 3 bases, and 6 bases stayed unmatched. In DNA form, the CDR3 reads TGTGCCAGCAGCTTGGGCGGACAGGAGCGCTACGAGCAGTACTTC. Translation: CASSLGGQERYEQYF. Complete variable domain (other parts from reference TRBV5-4 and TRBJ2-7): ETGVTQSPTHLIKTRGQQVTLRCSSQSGHNTVSWYQQALGQGPQFIFQYYREEENGRGNFPPRFSGLQFPNYSSELNVNALELDDSALYLCASSLGGQERYEQYFGPGTRLTVT.

The CDR3 DNA reads TGTGCCAGCAGACATGAGGCTCTCTCCTACAATGAGCAGTTCTTC. It codes for CASRHEALSYNEQFF. The chain uses TRBV6-1 and TRBJ2-1; D gene uncertain. The CDR3 is 15 residues long. Germline assignment: CDR1 MNHNS and CDR2 SASEGT. Trimming took 6 bases from V and 0 from J, leaving 12 bases between them.

This chain joins TRBV27 and TRBJ2-2; 9 positions match TRBD2. Germline CDR1 and CDR2: MNHEY and SMNVEV (reference sequence). V shed 2 bases, J shed 4 bases, and the junction held 2 bases outside the gene matches. The length of the CDR3 is 15 residues. CDR3 in DNA: TGTGCCAGCAGTTTAATAGCGGGAGCCACCGGGGAGCTGTTTTTT. Encoded protein: CASSLIAGATGELFF.

The chain recombines TRBV27 with TRBJ2-7; no firm D call. This CDR3 has 14 amino acids. CDR1 and CDR2 from the germline V gene are MNHEY and SMNVEV (reference sequence). The ends were cut back, 2 bases at V and 2 bases at J, with 10 bases in the middle. In nucleotides, the CDR3 is TGTGCCAGCAGTTTAGTGGGAACCCCCTACGAGCAGTACTTC. This translates into CASSLVGTPYEQYF.

V and J are TRBV4-1 and TRBJ2-1; 11 bases agree with TRBD2. CDR3 length: 16 residues. Germline CDR1 reads MGHRA; CDR2 reads YSYEKL. V dropped 0 bases and J dropped 3; count of bases not matched to a gene: 1. This CDR3 is CASSQDGTSGYNEQFF. CDR3 in DNA: TGCGCCAGCAGCCAAGATGGGACTAGCGGCTACAATGAGCAGTTCTTC.

This clone was observed once. The CDR3 sequence is CAWSVQGIEQYF. Here the CDR3 DNA reads TGTGCCTGGAGTGTACAGGGGATCGAGCAGTACTTC. The chain has TRBV30 and TRBJ2-7; 7 nucleotides line up with TRBD1. CDR3 length: 12 amino acids. The V gene's germline CDR1 is GTSNPN and CDR2 SVGIG (reference sequence). V lost 0 bases and J lost 6; bases outside the gene matches: 2.

V gene TRBV5-6 combines with J gene TRBJ1-1; D is uncertain. The germline gives CDR1 SGHDT, CDR2 YYEEEE. The CDR3 is 14 amino acids. V lost 0 bases to trimming and J lost 5 bases, with 11 bases between them. The CDR3 loop is CASSLEGPHTEAFF. CDR3 DNA: TGTGCCAGCAGCTTGGAGGGCCCGCATACTGAAGCTTTCTTT.

This clone has only one observation. The sample carries other DNA sequences with the same CDR3. The gene calls are TRBV11-1 and TRBJ1-1, with 11 bases matching TRBD1. The CDR3 consists of 17 residues. V lost 1 base to trimming and J lost 1 base; unmatched junction nucleotides: 5. The germline CDR1 and CDR2 sequences are SGHAT and FQDESV (reference sequence). CDR3 coding DNA: TGTGCCAGCAGCTTAGGGACAGGGGGCGCCCAGAACACTGAAGCTTTCTTT. Translation gives CASSLGTGGAQNTEAFF. The whole variable domain, remainder taken from reference TRBV11-1 and TRBJ1-1, is EAEVAQSPRYKITEKSQAVAFWCDPISGHATLYWYRQILGQGPELLVQFQDESVVDDSQLPKDRFSAERLKGVDSTLKIQPAELGDSAMYLCASSLGTGGAQNTEAFFGQGTRLTVV.

V usage is TRBV5-1 and J usage is TRBJ1-1, with 11 positions matching TRBD1. Germline CDR1 and CDR2: SGHRS and YFSETQ. The CDR3 is 16 amino acids. Trimming removed 4 bases from V and 1 base from J; junction bases left unmatched: 6. The CDR3 DNA is TGCGCCAGCAGCCCGAGGACAGGGGGCGCGAACACTGAAGCTTTCTTT. Its protein is CASSPRTGGANTEAFF.

The gene calls are TRBV15 and TRBJ2-3, with D perhaps matching TRBD2 (5 bases). The V and J ends lost 5 bases and 1 base respectively, with 19 bases between them. This CDR3 spans 17 amino acids. Per the germline V gene, CDR1 is LNHNV and CDR2 is YYDKDF (reference sequence). Here the CDR3 reads CATSPRGITPGTDTQYF. CDR3 DNA: TGTGCCACCAGCCCCCGGGGTATTACTCCGGGCACAGATACGCAGTATTTT. The complete variable domain, with remaining parts taken from reference TRBV15 and TRBJ2-3, reads DAMVIQNPRYQVTQFGKPVTLSCSQTLNHNVMYWYQQKSSQAPKLLFHYYDKDFNNEADTPDNFQSRRPNTSFCFLDIRSPGLGDTAMYLCATSPRGITPGTDTQYFGPGTRLTVL.

The chain links TRBV7-6 to TRBJ2-5; D is possibly TRBD2 (5 bases). This CDR3 comprises 12 residues. The V end lost 11 bases, the J end lost 5 bases, and 15 bases lay between the germline ends. Per germline, CDR1 SGHVS and CDR2 FNYEAQ. In nucleotides, the CDR3 is TGTGCCGCGGACGGGCCGGGGGAGACCCAGTACTTC. It yields the protein CAADGPGETQYF.

The chain recombines TRBV6-6 with TRBJ2-7; D call uncertain. Germline assignment: CDR1 MNHNY and CDR2 SVGAGI (reference sequence). V was shortened by 2 bases and J by 2 bases, with 7 bases between the two germline ends. The CDR3 runs to 13 residues. The CDR3 sequence: CASSYGRAYEQYF. The CDR3 DNA sequence: TGTGCCAGCAGTTACGGGCGAGCCTACGAGCAGTACTTC.

The chain employs TRBV7-9 and TRBJ1-1; tentative D call: TRBD1 (5 bases). V was clipped by 5 bases and J by 7 bases, with 11 bases between them. The CDR3 consists of 12 residues. Germline CDR1 SEHNR, CDR2 FQNEAQ (reference sequence). The CDR3 is CASSRGTFEAFF. The CDR3 DNA reads TGTGCCAGCAGCCGCGGGACTTTTGAAGCTTTCTTT.